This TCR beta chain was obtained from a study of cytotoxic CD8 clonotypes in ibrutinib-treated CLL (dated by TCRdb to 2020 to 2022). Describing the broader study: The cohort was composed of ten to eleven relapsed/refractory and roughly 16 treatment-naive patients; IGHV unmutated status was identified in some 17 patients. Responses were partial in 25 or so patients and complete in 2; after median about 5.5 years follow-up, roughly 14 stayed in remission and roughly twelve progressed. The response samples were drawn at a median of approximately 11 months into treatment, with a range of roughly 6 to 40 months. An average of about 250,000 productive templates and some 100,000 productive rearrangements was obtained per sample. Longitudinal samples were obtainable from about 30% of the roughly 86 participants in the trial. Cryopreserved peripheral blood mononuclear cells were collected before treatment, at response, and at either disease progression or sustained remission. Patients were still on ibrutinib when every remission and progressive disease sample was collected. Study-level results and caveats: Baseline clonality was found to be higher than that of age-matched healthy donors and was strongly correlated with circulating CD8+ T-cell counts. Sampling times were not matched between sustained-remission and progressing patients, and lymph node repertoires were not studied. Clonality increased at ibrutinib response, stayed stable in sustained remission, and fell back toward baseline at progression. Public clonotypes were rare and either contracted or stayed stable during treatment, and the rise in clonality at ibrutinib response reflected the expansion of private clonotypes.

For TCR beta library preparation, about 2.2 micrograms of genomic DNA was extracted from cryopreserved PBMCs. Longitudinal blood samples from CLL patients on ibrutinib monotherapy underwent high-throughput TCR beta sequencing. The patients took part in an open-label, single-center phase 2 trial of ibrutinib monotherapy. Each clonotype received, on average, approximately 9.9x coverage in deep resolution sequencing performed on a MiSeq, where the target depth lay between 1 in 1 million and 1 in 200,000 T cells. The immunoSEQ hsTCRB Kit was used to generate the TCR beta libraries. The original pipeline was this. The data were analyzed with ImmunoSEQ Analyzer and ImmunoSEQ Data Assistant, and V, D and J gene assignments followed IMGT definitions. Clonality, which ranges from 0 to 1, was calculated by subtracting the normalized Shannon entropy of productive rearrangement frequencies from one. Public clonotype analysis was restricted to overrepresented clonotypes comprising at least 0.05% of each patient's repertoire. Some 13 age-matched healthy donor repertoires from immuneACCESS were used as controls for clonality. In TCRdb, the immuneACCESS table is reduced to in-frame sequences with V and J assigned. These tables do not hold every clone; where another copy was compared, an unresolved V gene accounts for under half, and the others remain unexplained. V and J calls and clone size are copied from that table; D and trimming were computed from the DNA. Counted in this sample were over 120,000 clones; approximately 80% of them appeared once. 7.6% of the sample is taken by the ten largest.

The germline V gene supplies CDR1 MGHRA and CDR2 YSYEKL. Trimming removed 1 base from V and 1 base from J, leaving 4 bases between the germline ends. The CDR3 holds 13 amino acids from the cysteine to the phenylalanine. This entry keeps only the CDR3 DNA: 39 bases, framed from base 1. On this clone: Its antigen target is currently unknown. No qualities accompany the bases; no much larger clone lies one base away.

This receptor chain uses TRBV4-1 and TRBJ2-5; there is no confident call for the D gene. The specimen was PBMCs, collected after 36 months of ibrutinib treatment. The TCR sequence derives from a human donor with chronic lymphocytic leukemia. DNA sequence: TGCGCCAGCAGCCAAGTCACCCAAGAGACCCAGTACTTC. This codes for CASSQVTQETQYF.